The TCR beta chain described here comes from a study of a mutant IDH1 vaccine in newly diagnosed glioma. Study in general: Antecedent treatment encompassed radiotherapy, temozolomide, or their combination; the majority received both. Findings and caveats of the study: Top peripheral T cell clonotype shifts appeared unrelated to pseudoprogression. Vaccination induced immune responses in over 85% of patients.

Time point: week 11, during vaccination. Every vaccination contained 300 ug of the mutant IDH1 20-mer peptide and was paired with topical imiquimod. Donor diagnoses consisted of new WHO grade 3 or 4 IDH1-mutant, ATRX-lost astrocytomas. Sequenced by immunoSEQ multiplex PCR; TCRdb stores in-frame clones only, minus some. The table has under 55,000 clones, 91% seen once. As concerns this clone: Its specificity is unknown.

The length of the CDR3 is 14 residues. Germline-derived CDR1 and CDR2 are SGHVS and FQNEAQ. Losses at the gene ends were 5 bases for V and 1 base for J; bases not matched to a gene: 3. The J gene is TRBJ1-1, the V gene TRBV7-8; TRBD1 agrees at 8 bases. The source is a man aged 50 or older with glioma. Specimen: PBMCs, collected from a glioma patient whose treatment included an IDH1 peptide vaccine. The CDR3 here is CASSATGANTEAFF. The CDR3 nucleotides read TGTGCCAGCAGCGCGACAGGGGCGAACACTGAAGCTTTCTTT.